This TCR beta chain was recorded in a study of blood T cell repertoires in COVID-19 (dated by TCRdb to 2020 to 2021). Turning to the overall study: Collaborator samples came from the United States, Italy and Spain and covered acute and convalescent phases of COVID-19. The material from the prospective study consisted of cDNA or gDNA derived from T cells, B-cell-depleted T cells, or PBMCs. Subjects who had been exposed to COVID-19, were actively infected with it, or had recovered from it provided the deeply sampled blood TCRbeta repertoires that made up the dataset. The repertoires were released in a freely available public database intended as a resource for research on the immune response to SARS-CoV-2. Samples came from the ongoing ImmuneRACE study (first 160 participants) plus 1,254 subjects from 6 global collaborators. Sample metadata almost always included a de-identified subject ID, COVID-19 status, age in years and sex. HLA class I and class II types, where available, came from metadata supplied by the sample provider rather than from assay-based typing. Overall study outcomes, separate from this receptor: How much clinical and demographic metadata was included differed by source and by participant, and the metadata was provided uncurated.

The collaborating institutions used their own protocols to collect whole blood in K2EDTA tubes. For TCRbeta analysis, collaborator samples were shipped as frozen whole blood, as isolated PBMCs, or as DNA extracted from either sample type. Regarding this clone: It lacks a known antigen. No much larger clonotype is one base removed from it; base qualities were not supplied.

TCRbeta CDR3 regions were amplified from genomic DNA by means of the immunoSEQ Assay, a bias-controlled multiplex PCR. The paper's data handling went like this. Within the assay, amplification of reference gene primers was used to estimate how many nucleated cells each sample contained. Sequence reads were collapsed and filtered to measure the absolute abundance of every unique TCRbeta CDR3 rearrangement. Productive Simpson clonality was computed per sample as the square root of Simpson's diversity index over productive rearrangements. Entries here come from immuneACCESS through TCRdb and include only in-frame sequences with V and J called. Some clones fail to appear in such tables; in the studies checked, an unresolved V gene covers under half of the shortfall, and the cause of the remainder is unknown. V, J and clone size are taken as reported in that table, and D and trimming were inferred from the DNA itself. The sample records fewer than 200,000 clones, 80% to 90% of which are singletons. The ten most abundant clones make up around 8.6% of the sample.

From the germline V gene, CDR1 is LGHNT and CDR2 is FRNRAP. The cysteine opens and the phenylalanine closes a CDR3 of 13 amino acids. Here the CDR3 DNA is all that survives: 39 bases in frame from base 1. V is pruned by 4 bases and J by 5 bases, leaving 3 bases of the junction without a gene match. The source is a man in his fifties with active or convalescent COVID-19. This receptor chain uses TRBV12-5 and TRBJ2-5, and 8 bases in between align with TRBD1. Sequencing was carried out using peripheral blood. Here the CDR3 is given as CASGWTGSETQYF. At the DNA level, the sequence is TGTGCTAGTGGTTGGACAGGGTCGGAGACCCAGTACTTC.